This T cell receptor (beta chain) was retrieved from a study of shared clonotypes between healthy human individuals. TCRdb's copy holds only in-frame clones and misses some; the assay was immunoSEQ multiplex PCR. The table records 2 million to 2.5 million clones, approximately 90% of them present only once. The study's findings and limits: Clonotype sharing across donors was expected to vary with sequencing depth. Clonotypes shared by all four sorted-subset donors had higher generation probabilities than non-shared clonotypes.

This clone was recorded a few times. Its specificity is not known. Healthy and HIV-negative, the adult donors had no recent acute infections or vaccinations. Sequencing was performed on naive CD4+ T cells from PBMCs. The subset here: CD45RA+ positively selected. This sequence originates from a man aged 18 to 30 in good health. Some clones in this sample may be carry-over from other donors' samples.

CDR3: CAWISRWKTEAFF. The CDR3 nucleotides are TGTGCCTGGATTAGTCGGTGGAAGACTGAAGCTTTCTTT. V is TRBV30 and J is TRBJ1-1; no definite D call. Germline values: CDR1 GTSNPN, CDR2 SVGIG (reference sequence). The CDR3 contains 13 residues. V lost 4 bases, J lost 5 bases, and 14 bases lay in between.